This TCR beta chain emerged from a study of CD8 T cells in ankylosing spondylitis. Study results and caveats: In ankylosing spondylitis blood, a motif of seven to nine highly homologous TCR beta variants appeared characteristic. Disease-linked clones bore a CD8+ phenotype, appearing relatively rarely in peripheral blood.

TCR beta libraries were made by quantitative 5'-RACE with molecular barcodes. TCRdb passed the 5' RACE reads through MiXCR, listing each CDR3 protein once. The sample has about 750,000 distinct CDR3 sequences, 15% to 20% seen once. This clonotype came up a few times. As yet, its antigen is unknown. The source of this sequence is a male donor with ankylosing spondylitis. The sample was blood, either unsorted or a sorted T cell fraction (not recorded which).

CDR3 protein: CASSQSRTGPQETQYF. In DNA form, the CDR3 reads TGCGCCAGCAGCCAATCACGGACAGGCCCCCAAGAGACCCAGTACTTC. The chain uses TRBV4-3 and TRBJ2-5, with 7 bases aligning to TRBD1. Germline CDR1 reads LGHNA; CDR2 reads YSLEER. V was clipped by 2 bases and J by 1 base; unmatched bases: 7. The CDR3 has 16 amino acids.